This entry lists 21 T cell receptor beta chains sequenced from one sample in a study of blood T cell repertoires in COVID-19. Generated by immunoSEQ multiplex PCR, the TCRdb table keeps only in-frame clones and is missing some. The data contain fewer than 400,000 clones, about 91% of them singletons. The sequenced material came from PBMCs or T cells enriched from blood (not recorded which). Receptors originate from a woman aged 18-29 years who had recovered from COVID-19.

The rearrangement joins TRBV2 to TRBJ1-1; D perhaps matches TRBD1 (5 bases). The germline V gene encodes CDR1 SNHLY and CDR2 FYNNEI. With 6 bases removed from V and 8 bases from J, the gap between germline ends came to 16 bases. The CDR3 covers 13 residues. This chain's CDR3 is CASRITSAGEAFF. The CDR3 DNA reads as TGTGCCAGCAGAATCACGTCGGCAGGGGAAGCTTTCTTT. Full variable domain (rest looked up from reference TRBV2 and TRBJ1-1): EPEVTQTPSHQVTQMGQEVILRCVPISNHLYFYWYRQILGQKVEFLVSFYNNEISEKSEIFDDQFSVERPDGSNFTLKIRSTKLEDSAMYFCASRITSAGEAFFGQGTRLTVV.

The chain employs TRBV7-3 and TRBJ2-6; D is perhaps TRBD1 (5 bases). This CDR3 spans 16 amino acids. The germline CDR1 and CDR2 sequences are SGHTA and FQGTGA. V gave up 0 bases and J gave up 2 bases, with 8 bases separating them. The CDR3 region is CASSLTSGTGANVLTF. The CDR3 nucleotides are TGTGCCAGCAGCTTAACGTCAGGGACTGGGGCCAACGTCCTGACTTTC.

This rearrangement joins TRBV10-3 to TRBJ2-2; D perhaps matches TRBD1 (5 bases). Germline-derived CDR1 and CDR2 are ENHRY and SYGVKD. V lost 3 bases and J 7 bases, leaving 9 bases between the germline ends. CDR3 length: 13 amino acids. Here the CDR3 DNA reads TGTGCCATCAGTGAAGAACAGGACGGGGAGCTGTTTTTT. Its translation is CAISEEQDGELFF.

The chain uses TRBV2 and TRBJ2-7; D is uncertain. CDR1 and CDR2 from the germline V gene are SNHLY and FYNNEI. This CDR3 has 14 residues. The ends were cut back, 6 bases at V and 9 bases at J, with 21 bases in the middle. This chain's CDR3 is CASRANKFPTGQYF. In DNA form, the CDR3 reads TGTGCCAGCAGGGCGAACAAGTTTCCTACGGGGCAGTACTTC.

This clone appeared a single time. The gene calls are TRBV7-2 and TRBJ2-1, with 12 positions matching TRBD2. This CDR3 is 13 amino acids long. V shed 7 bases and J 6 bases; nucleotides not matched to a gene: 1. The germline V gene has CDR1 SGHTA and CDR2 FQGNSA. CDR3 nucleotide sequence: TGTGCCAGCAAACTAGCGGGGGGCAATGAGCAGTTCTTC. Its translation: CASKLAGGNEQFF.

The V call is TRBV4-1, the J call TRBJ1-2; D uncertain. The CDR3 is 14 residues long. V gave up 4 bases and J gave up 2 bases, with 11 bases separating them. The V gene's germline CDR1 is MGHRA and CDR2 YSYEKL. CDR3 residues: CASSRSAGNYGYTF. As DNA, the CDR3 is TGCGCCAGCAGCCGATCCGCCGGGAACTATGGCTACACCTTC.

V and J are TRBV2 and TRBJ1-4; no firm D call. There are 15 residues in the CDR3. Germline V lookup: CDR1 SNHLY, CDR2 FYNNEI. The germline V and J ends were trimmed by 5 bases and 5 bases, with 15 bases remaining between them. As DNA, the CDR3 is TGTGCCAGCAGTACCCAGAGGGCGGGGAATGAAAAACTGTTTTTT. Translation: CASSTQRAGNEKLFF. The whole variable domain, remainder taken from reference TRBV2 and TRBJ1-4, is EPEVTQTPSHQVTQMGQEVILRCVPISNHLYFYWYRQILGQKVEFLVSFYNNEISEKSEIFDDQFSVERPDGSNFTLKIRSTKLEDSAMYFCASSTQRAGNEKLFFGSGTQLSVL.

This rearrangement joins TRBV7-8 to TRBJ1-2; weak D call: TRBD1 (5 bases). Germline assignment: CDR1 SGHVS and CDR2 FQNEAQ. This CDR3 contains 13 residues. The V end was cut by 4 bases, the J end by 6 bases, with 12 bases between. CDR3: CASSSSPRDGYTF. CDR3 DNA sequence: TGTGCCAGCAGCTCCTCACCCAGGGATGGCTACACCTTC.

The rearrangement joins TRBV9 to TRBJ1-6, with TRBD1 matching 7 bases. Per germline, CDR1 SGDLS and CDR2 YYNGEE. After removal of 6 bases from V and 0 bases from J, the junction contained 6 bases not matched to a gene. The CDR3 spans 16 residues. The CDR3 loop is CASNRGTSSYNSPLHF. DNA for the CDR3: TGTGCCAGCAACAGGGGTACGAGCTCCTATAATTCACCCCTCCACTTT. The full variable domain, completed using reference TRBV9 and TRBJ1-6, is DSGVTQTPKHLITATGQRVTLRCSPRSGDLSVYWYQQSLDQGLQFLIQYYNGEERAKGNILERFSAQQFPDLHSELNLSSLELGDSALYFCASNRGTSSYNSPLHFGNGTRLTVT.

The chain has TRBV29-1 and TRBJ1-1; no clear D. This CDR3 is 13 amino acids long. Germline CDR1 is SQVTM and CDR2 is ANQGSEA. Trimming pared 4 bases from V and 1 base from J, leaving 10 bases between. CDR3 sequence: CSVGQEWNTEAFF. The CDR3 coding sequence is TGCAGCGTTGGCCAGGAATGGAACACTGAAGCTTTCTTT.

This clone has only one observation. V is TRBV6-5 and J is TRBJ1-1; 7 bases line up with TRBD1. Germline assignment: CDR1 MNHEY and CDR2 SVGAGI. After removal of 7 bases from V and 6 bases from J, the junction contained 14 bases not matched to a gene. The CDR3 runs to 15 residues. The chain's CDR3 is CASITVTGKLAEAFF. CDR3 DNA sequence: TGTGCCAGCATTACCGTGACAGGGAAACTTGCTGAAGCTTTCTTT.

CDR3 coding DNA: TGTGCCAGCAGCAGTATGTGGGGGACTGACCTTTCTAACTATGGCTACACCTTC. Protein product: CASSSMWGTDLSNYGYTF. The chain has TRBV7-9 and TRBJ1-2, with D perhaps TRBD1 (5 bases). V gave up 5 bases and J gave up 0 bases, with 22 bases separating them. Germline assignment: CDR1 SEHNR and CDR2 FQNEAQ (reference sequence). This CDR3 comprises 18 residues.

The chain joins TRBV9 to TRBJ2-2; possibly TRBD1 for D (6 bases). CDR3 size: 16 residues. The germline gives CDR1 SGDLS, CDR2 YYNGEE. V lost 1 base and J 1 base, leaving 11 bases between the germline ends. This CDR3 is CASSVLPDRNTGELFF. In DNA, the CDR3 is TGTGCCAGCAGCGTACTCCCGGACAGGAACACCGGGGAGCTGTTTTTT.

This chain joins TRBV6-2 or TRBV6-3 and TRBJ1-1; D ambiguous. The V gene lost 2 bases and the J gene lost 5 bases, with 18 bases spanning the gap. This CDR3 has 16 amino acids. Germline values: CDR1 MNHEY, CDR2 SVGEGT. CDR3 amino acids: CASSYPSSPAGTEAFF. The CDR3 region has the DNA TGTGCCAGCAGTTACCCATCTAGCCCCGCCGGGACTGAAGCTTTCTTT.

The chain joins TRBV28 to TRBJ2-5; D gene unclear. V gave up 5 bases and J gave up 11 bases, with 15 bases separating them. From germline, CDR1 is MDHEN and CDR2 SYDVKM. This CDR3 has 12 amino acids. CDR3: CASSPPGSLQYF. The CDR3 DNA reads TGTGCCAGCAGTCCGCCGGGTAGCCTTCAGTACTTC.

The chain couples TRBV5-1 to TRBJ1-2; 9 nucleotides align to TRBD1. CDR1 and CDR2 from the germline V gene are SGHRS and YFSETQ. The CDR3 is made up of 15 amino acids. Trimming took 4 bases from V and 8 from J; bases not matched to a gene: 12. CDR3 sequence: CASSPTLQGARGYTF. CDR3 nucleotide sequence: TGCGCCAGCAGCCCTACCCTACAGGGGGCGCGGGGCTACACCTTC.

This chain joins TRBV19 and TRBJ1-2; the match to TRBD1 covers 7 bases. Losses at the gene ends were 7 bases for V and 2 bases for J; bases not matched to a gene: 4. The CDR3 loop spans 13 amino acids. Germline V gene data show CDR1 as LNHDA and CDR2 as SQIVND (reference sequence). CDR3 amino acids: CASKTGINYGYTF. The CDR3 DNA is TGTGCCAGTAAGACAGGGATCAACTATGGCTACACCTTC.

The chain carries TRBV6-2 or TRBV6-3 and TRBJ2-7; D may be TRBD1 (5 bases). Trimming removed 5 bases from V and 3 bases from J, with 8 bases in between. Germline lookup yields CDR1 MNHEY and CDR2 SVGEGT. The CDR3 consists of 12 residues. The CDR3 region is CASSIDSYEQYF. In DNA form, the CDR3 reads TGTGCCAGCAGTATCGACAGCTACGAGCAGTACTTC.

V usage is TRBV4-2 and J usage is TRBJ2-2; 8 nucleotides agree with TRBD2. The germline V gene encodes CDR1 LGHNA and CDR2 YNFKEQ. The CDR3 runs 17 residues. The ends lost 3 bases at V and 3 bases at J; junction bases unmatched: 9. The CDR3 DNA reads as TGTGCCAGCAGCCAGACGTATAGCGGGGATTACACCGGGGAGCTGTTTTTT. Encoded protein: CASSQTYSGDYTGELFF.

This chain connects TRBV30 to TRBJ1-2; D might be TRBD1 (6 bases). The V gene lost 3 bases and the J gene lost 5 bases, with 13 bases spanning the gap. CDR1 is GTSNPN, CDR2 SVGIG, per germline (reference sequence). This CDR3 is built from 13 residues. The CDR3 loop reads CAWRLQGQYGYTF. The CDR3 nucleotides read TGTGCCTGGAGGTTACAGGGTCAATATGGCTACACCTTC.

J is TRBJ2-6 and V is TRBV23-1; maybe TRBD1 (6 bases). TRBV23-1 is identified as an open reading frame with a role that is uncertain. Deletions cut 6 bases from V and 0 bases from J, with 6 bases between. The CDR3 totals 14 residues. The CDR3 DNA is TGCGCCAGCAGGGACAGCTCTGGGGCCAACGTCCTGACTTTC. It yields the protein CASRDSSGANVLTF.